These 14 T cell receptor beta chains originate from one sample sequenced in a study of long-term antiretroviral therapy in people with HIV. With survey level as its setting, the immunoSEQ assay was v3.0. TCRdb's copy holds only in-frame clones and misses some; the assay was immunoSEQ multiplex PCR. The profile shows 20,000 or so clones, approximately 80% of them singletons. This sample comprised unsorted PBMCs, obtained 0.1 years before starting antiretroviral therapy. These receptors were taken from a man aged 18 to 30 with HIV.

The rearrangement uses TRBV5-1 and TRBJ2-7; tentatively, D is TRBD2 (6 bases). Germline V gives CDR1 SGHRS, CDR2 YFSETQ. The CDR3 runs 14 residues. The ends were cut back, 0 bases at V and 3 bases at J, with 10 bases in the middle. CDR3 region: CASSLGGSGYEQYF. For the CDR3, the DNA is TGCGCCAGCAGCTTGGGTGGTAGCGGCTACGAGCAGTACTTC.

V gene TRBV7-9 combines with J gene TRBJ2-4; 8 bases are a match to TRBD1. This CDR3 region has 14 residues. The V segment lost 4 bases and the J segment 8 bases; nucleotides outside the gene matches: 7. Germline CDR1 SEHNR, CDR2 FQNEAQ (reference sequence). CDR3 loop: CASSSGQGGDIQYF. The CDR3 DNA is TGTGCCAGCAGCTCCGGACAGGGAGGAGACATTCAGTACTTC.

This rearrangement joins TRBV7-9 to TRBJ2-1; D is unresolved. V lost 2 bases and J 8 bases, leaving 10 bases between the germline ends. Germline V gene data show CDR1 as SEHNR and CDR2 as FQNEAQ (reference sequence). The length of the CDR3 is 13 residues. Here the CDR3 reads CASSLLRADEQFF. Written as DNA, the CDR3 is TGTGCCAGCAGCTTACTGCGAGCCGATGAGCAGTTCTTC.

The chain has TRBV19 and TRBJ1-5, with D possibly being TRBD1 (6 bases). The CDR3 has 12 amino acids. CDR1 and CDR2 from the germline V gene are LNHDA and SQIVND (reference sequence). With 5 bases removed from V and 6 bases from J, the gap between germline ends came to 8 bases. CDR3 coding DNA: TGTGCCAGTAGTGGGGGCGGTCAGCCCCAGCATTTT. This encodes CASSGGGQPQHF. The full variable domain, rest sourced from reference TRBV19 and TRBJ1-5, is DGGITQSPKYLFRKEGQNVTLSCEQNLNHDAMYWYRQDPGQGLRLIYYSQIVNDFQKGDIAEGYSVSREKKESFPLTVTSAQKNPTAFYLCASSGGGQPQHFGDGTRLSIL.

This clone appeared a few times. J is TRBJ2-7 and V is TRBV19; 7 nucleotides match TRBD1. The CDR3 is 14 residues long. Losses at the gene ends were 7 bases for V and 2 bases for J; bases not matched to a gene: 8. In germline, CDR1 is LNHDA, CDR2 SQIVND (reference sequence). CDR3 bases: TGTGCCAGTACTTCGACAGGGAATCCCTACGAGCAGTACTTC. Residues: CASTSTGNPYEQYF.

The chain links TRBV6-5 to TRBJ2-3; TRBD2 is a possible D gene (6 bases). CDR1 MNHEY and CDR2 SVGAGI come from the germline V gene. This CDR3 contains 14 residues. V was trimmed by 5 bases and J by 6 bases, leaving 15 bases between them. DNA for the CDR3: TGTGCCAGCAGTCTGTTCGCGGGGCTGGATACGCAGTATTTT. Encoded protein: CASSLFAGLDTQYF.

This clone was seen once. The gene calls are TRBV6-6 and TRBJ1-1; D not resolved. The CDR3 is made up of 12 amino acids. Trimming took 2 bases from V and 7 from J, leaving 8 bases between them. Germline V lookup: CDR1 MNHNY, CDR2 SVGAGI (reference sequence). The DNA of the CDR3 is TGTGCCAGCAGTTACGACCGGCGTGAAGCTTTCTTT. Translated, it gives CASSYDRREAFF.

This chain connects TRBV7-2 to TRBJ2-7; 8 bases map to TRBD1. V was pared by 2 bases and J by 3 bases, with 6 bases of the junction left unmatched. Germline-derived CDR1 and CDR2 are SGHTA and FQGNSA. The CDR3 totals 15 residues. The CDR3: CASSLQTGTGYEQYF. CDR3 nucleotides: TGTGCCAGCAGCTTACAAACCGGGACAGGCTACGAGCAGTACTTC. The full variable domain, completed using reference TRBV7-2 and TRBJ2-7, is GAGVSQSPSNKVTEKGKDVELRCDPISGHTALYWYRQSLGQGLEFLIYFQGNSAPDKSGLPSDRFSAERTGGSVSTLTIQRTQQEDSAVYLCASSLQTGTGYEQYFGPGTRLTVT.

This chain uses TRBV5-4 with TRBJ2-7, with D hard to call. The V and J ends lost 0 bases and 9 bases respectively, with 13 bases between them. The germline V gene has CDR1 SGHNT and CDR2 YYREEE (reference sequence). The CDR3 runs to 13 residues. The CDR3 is CASSLAVTPAQYF. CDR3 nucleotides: TGTGCCAGCAGCTTGGCCGTTACCCCCGCGCAGTACTTC.

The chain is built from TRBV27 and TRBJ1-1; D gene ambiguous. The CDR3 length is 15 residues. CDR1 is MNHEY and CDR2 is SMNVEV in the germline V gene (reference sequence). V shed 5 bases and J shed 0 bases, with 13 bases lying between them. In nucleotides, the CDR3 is TGTGCCAGCAGTCCCCCGACACGAATGAACACTGAAGCTTTCTTT. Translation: CASSPPTRMNTEAFF.

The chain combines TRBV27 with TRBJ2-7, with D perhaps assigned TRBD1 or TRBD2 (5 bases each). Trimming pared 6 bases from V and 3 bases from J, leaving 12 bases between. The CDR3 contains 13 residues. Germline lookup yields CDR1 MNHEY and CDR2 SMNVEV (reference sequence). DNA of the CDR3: TGTGCCAGCAGAAACCGGGACCACTACGAGCAGTACTTC. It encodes CASRNRDHYEQYF.

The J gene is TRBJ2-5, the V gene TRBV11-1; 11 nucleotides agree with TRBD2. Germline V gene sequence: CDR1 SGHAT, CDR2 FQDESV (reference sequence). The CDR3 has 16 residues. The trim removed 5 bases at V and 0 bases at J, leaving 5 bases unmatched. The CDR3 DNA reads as TGTGCCAGCAGCATTGGGACTAGCGGCTACCAAGAGACCCAGTACTTC. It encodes CASSIGTSGYQETQYF.

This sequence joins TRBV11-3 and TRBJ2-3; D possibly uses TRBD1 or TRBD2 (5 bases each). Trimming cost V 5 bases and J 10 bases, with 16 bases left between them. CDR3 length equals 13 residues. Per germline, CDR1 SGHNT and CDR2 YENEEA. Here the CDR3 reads CASSLGTSSPQYF. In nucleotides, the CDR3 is TGTGCCAGCAGCCTTGGGACCTCCAGTCCGCAGTATTTT.

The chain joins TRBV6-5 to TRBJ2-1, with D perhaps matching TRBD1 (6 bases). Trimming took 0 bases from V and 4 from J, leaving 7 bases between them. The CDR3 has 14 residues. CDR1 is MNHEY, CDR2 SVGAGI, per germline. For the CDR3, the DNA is TGTGCCAGCAGTTACTCGAGGGGGTACAATGAGCAGTTCTTC. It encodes CASSYSRGYNEQFF.